The 32 T cell receptor beta chains reported below all come from one sample, sequenced in a study of identical twins. TCRdb independently ran MiXCR on the 5' RACE reads; one entry per CDR3 protein. Of around 960,000 distinct CDR3 sequences listed, around an eighth are singletons. Another study also made use of these data, one on yellow fever vaccine responses in identical twins.

The source material was PBMCs. The receptors stem from a young woman in good health.

This clonotype showed up just a few times. This rearrangement joins TRBV10-3 to TRBJ2-7; 7 nucleotides match TRBD1. The CDR3 covers 13 residues. V lost 6 bases and J lost 4; bases outside the gene matches: 6. Germline CDR1 reads ENHRY; CDR2 reads SYGVKD. The CDR3 reads CAISPGQKYEQYF. The CDR3 bases are TGTGCCATCAGCCCGGGACAGAAATACGAGCAGTACTTC.

The chain is built from TRBV7-8 and TRBJ1-4; weak D call: TRBD1 (5 bases). Trimming pared 2 bases from V and 0 bases from J, leaving 10 bases between. The CDR3 has 16 amino acids. The germline V gene has CDR1 SGHVS and CDR2 FQNEAQ. As DNA, the CDR3 is TGTGCCAGCAGCTTATCAGGGAAAACAACTAATGAAAAACTGTTTTTT. As protein: CASSLSGKTTNEKLFF.

Only a few counts were recorded for this clonotype. This chain uses TRBV6-1 with TRBJ2-2; TRBD2 is a possible D gene (7 bases). V was trimmed by 8 bases and J by 8 bases, leaving 21 bases between them. Germline assignment: CDR1 MNHNS and CDR2 SASEGT. The CDR3 runs to 15 residues. CDR3 amino acids: CASGRGGVVFGELFF. CDR3 in DNA: TGTGCCAGCGGGAGGGGGGGCGTAGTGTTTGGGGAGCTGTTTTTT.

This chain connects TRBV29-1 to TRBJ1-2; TRBD1 might be the D (6 bases). The V gene lost 5 bases and the J gene lost 7 bases, with 17 bases spanning the gap. The length of the CDR3 is 13 residues. Per germline, CDR1 SQVTM and CDR2 ANQGSEA. CDR3 protein: CSVTHGQRGGYTF. The DNA of the CDR3 is TGCAGCGTTACCCATGGACAGAGAGGTGGCTACACCTTC.

This clonotype was observed a handful of times. The rearrangement uses TRBV20-1 and TRBJ2-7; D is unresolved. The CDR3 spans 12 residues. Trimming pared 0 bases from V and 2 bases from J, leaving 5 bases between. Germline-derived CDR1 and CDR2 are DFQATT and SNEGSKA (reference sequence). This CDR3 is CSARDPPYEQYF. CDR3 in DNA: TGCAGTGCTAGAGATCCCCCCTACGAGCAGTACTTC.

This clonotype has more than one count but fewer than ten. CDR3 sequence reads: CSAGLAGVGSYEQYF. The CDR3, as DNA: TGCAGCGCCGGACTAGCGGGAGTGGGGTCCTACGAGCAGTACTTC. The chain combines TRBV29-1 with TRBJ2-7; 13 bases agree with TRBD2. CDR1 SQVTM and CDR2 ANQGSEA come from the germline V gene. The CDR3 extends over 15 amino acids. The V segment lost 7 bases and the J segment 1 base; nucleotides outside the gene matches: 7.

The chain joins TRBV7-8 to TRBJ2-1; 12 bases are shared with TRBD2. V dropped 4 bases and J dropped 6; count of bases not matched to a gene: 7. Germline V gene sequence: CDR1 SGHVS, CDR2 FQNEAQ. The CDR3 sequence is 16 residues long. The CDR3 DNA reads TGTGCCAGCAGCTCCACTAGCGGGGGGCTCCTCAATGAGCAGTTCTTC. Translating gives CASSSTSGGLLNEQFF.

This clonotype came up a few times. The chain employs TRBV20-1 and TRBJ1-1; D not certain. There are 15 residues in the CDR3. V was pared by 4 bases and J by 3 bases, with 18 bases between. The germline V gene encodes CDR1 DFQATT and CDR2 SNEGSKA (reference sequence). The chain's CDR3 is CSATPGPQWDTEAFF. CDR3 sequence (DNA): TGCAGTGCTACCCCGGGTCCCCAATGGGACACTGAAGCTTTCTTT.

The chain joins TRBV15 to TRBJ1-6, with D maybe TRBD1 (6 bases). Trimming cost V 0 bases and J 14 bases, with 20 bases left between them. There are 16 residues in the CDR3. Germline-derived CDR1 and CDR2 are LNHNV and YYDKDF (reference sequence). In nucleotides, the CDR3 is TGTGCCACCAGCAGAGACCTCACTGGGCTAGGGGGGGCCCTCCACTTT. As protein: CATSRDLTGLGGALHF. Full variable domain (outside the CDR3, taken from reference TRBV15 and TRBJ1-6): DAMVIQNPRYQVTQFGKPVTLSCSQTLNHNVMYWYQQKSSQAPKLLFHYYDKDFNNEADTPDNFQSRRPNTSFCFLDIRSPGLGDTAMYLCATSRDLTGLGGALHFGNGTRLTVT.

The sample holds a few counts of this clonotype. The chain couples TRBV24-1 to TRBJ2-1; D ambiguous. Between the trimmed V and J ends, which lost 10 bases and 7 bases, there was a span of 16 bases. Germline V gene sequence: CDR1 KGHDR, CDR2 SFDVKD. The length of the CDR3 is 13 residues. The CDR3 region has the DNA TGTGCCACTGAAGAAGACTTGGGAAATGAGCAGTTCTTC. Protein product: CATEEDLGNEQFF.

The chain employs TRBV7-6 and TRBJ2-3, with 7 bases lining up with TRBD2. After removal of 5 bases from V and 2 bases from J, the junction contained 7 bases not matched to a gene. The CDR3 extends over 15 amino acids. Looked up from germline, CDR1 is SGHVS and CDR2 is FNYEAQ. As DNA, the CDR3 is TGTGCCAGCAGCCGGGGCCTAGCGGACACAGATACGCAGTATTTT. It yields the protein CASSRGLADTDTQYF.

The gene calls are TRBV29-1 and TRBJ1-2; the D is unclear. V was pared by 7 bases and J by 5 bases, with 11 bases between. The CDR3 totals 11 residues. Germline V gene lookup returns CDR1 SQVTM and CDR2 ANQGSEA. Here the CDR3 DNA reads TGCAGCGGGGTGGAGAAGTATGGCTACACCTTC. Residues: CSGVEKYGYTF.

This clonotype was recorded many times. The junction shows a germline mismatch at one end, possibly a read error. The chain is built from TRBV12-3 or TRBV12-4 and TRBJ2-2; D is uncertain. CDR3 length: 13 amino acids. The DNA of the CDR3 is TGCGCCAGCAGCTTGGGGAACACCGGGGAGCTGTTTTTT. This sequence encodes CASSLGNTGELFF.

This clonotype has more than one count but fewer than ten. The rearrangement links TRBV7-8 to TRBJ2-7, with 8 bases aligning to TRBD1. The CDR3 totals 15 residues. Per germline, CDR1 SGHVS and CDR2 FQNEAQ. With 5 bases clipped from V and 4 bases from J, the junction kept 10 bases outside the gene matches. The CDR3 sequence is CASSIGGGTGYEQYF. CDR3 sequence (DNA): TGTGCCAGCAGCATAGGTGGGGGGACAGGTTACGAGCAGTACTTC.

This clonotype was recorded a few times. The chain is built from TRBV5-1 and TRBJ2-3; 10 positions match TRBD2. The germline CDR1 and CDR2 sequences are SGHRS and YFSETQ. The trim removed 4 bases at V and 6 bases at J, leaving 11 bases unmatched. The CDR3 contains 16 residues. The chain's CDR3 is CASSIQLAGLLDTQYF. In DNA, the CDR3 is TGCGCCAGCAGCATCCAACTAGCGGGGCTCTTGGATACGCAGTATTTT.

This clonotype was found many times. The chain links TRBV13 to TRBJ1-2, with D uncertain. V was clipped by 4 bases and J by 8 bases, with 14 bases between them. The V gene's germline CDR1 is PRHDT and CDR2 FYEKMQ (reference sequence). This CDR3 contains 13 residues. The CDR3 loop reads CASSSDQGRGYTF. Here the CDR3 DNA reads TGTGCCAGCAGCTCGGACCAAGGGAGAGGCTACACCTTC.

This clonotype was seen at least ten times. The genes are TRBV6-5 and TRBJ2-3, with a possible D match to TRBD2 (7 bases). The germline V gene encodes CDR1 MNHEY and CDR2 SVGAGI. The CDR3 covers 14 residues. The V and J ends lost 2 bases and 9 bases respectively, with 15 bases between them. The CDR3 nucleotides read TGTGCCAGCAGTTACGACGGGGGGCCTGGCACGCAGTATTTT. It encodes CASSYDGGPGTQYF.

This clonotype occurred a few times. The rearrangement uses TRBV28 and TRBJ2-7; D is possibly TRBD1 (6 bases). The V end was cut by 7 bases, the J end by 3 bases, with 10 bases between. Looked up from germline, CDR1 is MDHEN and CDR2 is SYDVKM. The CDR3 is 12 amino acids. The CDR3 DNA reads as TGTGCCAGCACAGGGGAGTACTACGAGCAGTACTTC. This translates into CASTGEYYEQYF. Full variable domain (outside the CDR3, taken from reference TRBV28 and TRBJ2-7): DVKVTQSSRYLVKRTGEKVFLECVQDMDHENMFWYRQDPGLGLRLIYFSYDVKMKEKGDIPEGYSVSREKKERFSLILESASTNQTSMYLCASTGEYYEQYFGPGTRLTVT.

This clonotype has a handful of counts. The rearrangement uses TRBV13 and TRBJ1-1, with D maybe TRBD1 (6 bases). The CDR3 length is 14 residues. Germline lookup yields CDR1 PRHDT and CDR2 FYEKMQ (reference sequence). Trimming removed 6 bases from V and 3 bases from J, with 14 bases in between. The CDR3 DNA follows: TGTGCCAGCAGGCCACAGGGAGGGGACACTGAAGCTTTCTTT. Amino acid sequence: CASRPQGGDTEAFF. Looking up the rest from reference TRBV13 and TRBJ1-1 gives the full variable domain: AAGVIQSPRHLIKEKRETATLKCYPIPRHDTVYWYQQGPGQDPQFLISFYEKMQSDKGSIPDRFSAQQFSDYHSELNMSSLELGDSALYFCASRPQGGDTEAFFGQGTRLTVV.

V and J are TRBV28 and TRBJ2-7; TRBD1 matches 8 bases. This CDR3 region has 15 residues. Looked up from germline, CDR1 is MDHEN and CDR2 is SYDVKM. J lost 0 bases, V lost 5 bases, and 6 bases had no gene match. Written as DNA, the CDR3 is TGTGCCAGCAGTCCATCACAGGGGGACTCCTACGAGCAGTACTTC. Encoded protein: CASSPSQGDSYEQYF.

This clonotype was observed a handful of times. The chain couples TRBV6-5 to TRBJ1-2; D might be TRBD1 (6 bases). The CDR3 length is 14 residues. Germline CDR1 MNHEY, CDR2 SVGAGI. The V and J ends lost 2 bases and 7 bases respectively, with 14 bases between them. CDR3 protein: CASSYPQGLGGYTF. In DNA, the CDR3 is TGTGCCAGCAGTTACCCACAGGGCTTGGGTGGCTACACCTTC.

This rearrangement joins TRBV2 to TRBJ2-1; D is unclear. V lost 9 bases and J lost 2, with 11 bases in between. CDR3 length equals 13 residues. Germline CDR1 SNHLY, CDR2 FYNNEI. The CDR3, as DNA: TGTGCCAGTTATAGGCCCACCTACAATGAGCAGTTCTTC. Encoded protein: CASYRPTYNEQFF. The whole variable domain, filled in from reference TRBV2 and TRBJ2-1, reads EPEVTQTPSHQVTQMGQEVILRCVPISNHLYFYWYRQILGQKVEFLVSFYNNEISEKSEIFDDQFSVERPDGSNFTLKIRSTKLEDSAMYFCASYRPTYNEQFFGPGTRLTVL.

This chain connects TRBV5-1 to TRBJ2-1; D unclear. Germline assignment: CDR1 SGHRS and CDR2 YFSETQ. There are 15 residues in the CDR3. Trimming removed 0 bases at V and 2 bases at J, with 9 bases between. As DNA, the CDR3 is TGCGCCAGCAGCTTGGACACGGGCACCTACAATGAGCAGTTCTTC. Its protein is CASSLDTGTYNEQFF. The full variable domain, completed using reference TRBV5-1 and TRBJ2-1, is KAGVTQTPRYLIKTRGQQVTLSCSPISGHRSVSWYQQTPGQGLQFLFEYFSETQRNKGNFPGRFSGRQFSNSRSEMNVSTLELGDSALYLCASSLDTGTYNEQFFGPGTRLTVL.

This clonotype was seen at least ten times. The V and J genes are TRBV20-1 and TRBJ2-2; possible D gene TRBD2, 6 bases. Germline V CDR1 and CDR2: DFQATT, SNEGSKA (reference sequence). V was cut by 0 bases and J by 4 bases, with 15 bases left in between. CDR3 length equals 16 residues. The CDR3 DNA reads as TGCAGTGCTAGAGACGGAGGGAGAGGTTCCACCGGGGAGCTGTTTTTT. Its translation: CSARDGGRGSTGELFF.

This clonotype was seen many times. The gene calls are TRBV10-3 and TRBJ2-5, with TRBD1 identical over 8 bases. V shed 6 bases, J shed 2 bases, and the junction held 5 bases outside the gene matches. The CDR3 contains 14 residues. Germline CDR1 and CDR2: ENHRY and SYGVKD. Here the CDR3 DNA reads TGTGCCATCAGACCGACAGGGGAGCAAGAGACCCAGTACTTC. Protein: CAIRPTGEQETQYF.

This clonotype was seen a handful of times. This chain connects TRBV7-9 to TRBJ2-7; D is perhaps TRBD1 or TRBD2 (6 bases each). The CDR3 totals 16 residues. Germline V gives CDR1 SEHNR, CDR2 FQNEAQ (reference sequence). Between the trimmed V and J ends, which lost 5 bases and 0 bases, there was a span of 17 bases. As DNA, the CDR3 is TGTGCCAGCAGCCCCCGCAGGGGAGGTCGCTCCTACGAGCAGTACTTC. Translating gives CASSPRRGGRSYEQYF.

The sample holds a few counts of this clonotype. The chain has TRBV5-6 and TRBJ2-5; 11 positions match TRBD2. Per germline, CDR1 SGHDT and CDR2 YYEEEE. V dropped 4 bases and J dropped 3; count of bases not matched to a gene: 5. CDR3 size: 15 residues. The CDR3 DNA sequence: TGTGCCAGCAGCCCTCGACTAGCGGGAAAAGAGACCCAGTACTTC. Amino acids: CASSPRLAGKETQYF.

This clonotype was picked up a small number of times. V usage is TRBV29-1 and J usage is TRBJ1-2, with TRBD1 as a possible D gene (5 bases). CDR3 length equals 14 residues. Germline V gene lookup returns CDR1 SQVTM and CDR2 ANQGSEA. V gave up 1 base and J gave up 4 bases, with 13 bases separating them. CDR3 sequence: CSVEVGGSGYGYTF. The CDR3 bases are TGCAGCGTTGAAGTGGGGGGGTCGGGCTATGGCTACACCTTC.

This clonotype showed up many times. This chain uses TRBV24-1 with TRBJ2-3; D uncertain. V was clipped by 6 bases and J by 3 bases, with 6 bases between them. The CDR3 totals 12 residues. CDR1 and CDR2 from the germline V gene are KGHDR and SFDVKD. The CDR3 protein is CATSQLTDTQYF. The CDR3, as DNA: TGTGCCACCAGTCAACTTACAGATACGCAGTATTTT.

This clonotype was observed a handful of times. The rearrangement links TRBV20-1 to TRBJ2-2, with D possibly matching TRBD1 (5 bases). Trimming cost V 0 bases and J 5 bases, with 13 bases left between them. The germline gives CDR1 DFQATT, CDR2 SNEGSKA (reference sequence). This CDR3 is built from 15 residues. CDR3 region: CSARDQGTPTGELFF. In DNA, the CDR3 is TGCAGTGCTAGAGATCAGGGCACCCCTACCGGGGAGCTGTTTTTT.

The chain has TRBV7-9 and TRBJ2-2; 10 bases match TRBD1. Germline V gene sequence: CDR1 SEHNR, CDR2 FQNEAQ (reference sequence). The J segment lost 7 bases and the V segment lost 4 bases, leaving 6 bases of the junction unmatched. The CDR3 totals 15 residues. For the CDR3, the DNA is TGTGCCAGCAGCTCAGGACAGGGGGTCCTCGGGGAGCTGTTTTTT. Translating gives CASSSGQGVLGELFF.

The chain couples TRBV14 to TRBJ2-5; 8 bases match TRBD2. This CDR3 has 14 amino acids. CDR1 is SGHDN and CDR2 is FVKESK in the germline V gene. Germline trimming cut 1 base from V and 5 bases from J; bases unmatched to any gene: 3. DNA of the CDR3: TGTGCCAGCAGCCAAGCCGGGACTAGGGAGACCCAGTACTTC. Its protein is CASSQAGTRETQYF. The full variable domain, its missing parts supplied by reference TRBV14 and TRBJ2-5, is EAGVTQFPSHSVIEKGQTVTLRCDPISGHDNLYWYRRVMGKEIKFLLHFVKESKQDESGMPNNRFLAERTGGTYSTLKVQPAELEDSGVYFCASSQAGTRETQYFGPGTRLLVL.